These T cell receptor beta chains were read from a single sample in a study of regulatory T cells in long-lasting Graves disease. TCRdb re-derived calls from the multiplex PCR reads in MiXCR, one entry per CDR3 protein. The sample lists roughly 700,000 distinct CDR3 sequences; around 32% were seen once. This specimen was peripheral blood mononuclear cells (PBMCs), taken when the disease was refractory, from a patient treated with antithyroid drugs. The origin of the receptors is a female donor with Graves disease. Each CDR3 is given with its conserved first and last residue. Fields, in order: V gene, clone size, D gene, J gene, CDR3 length, CDR3 protein, CDR3 DNA. A D gene is named only where the DNA matches it firmly. Part of the rows lack a size; the others show once, few, many or a class for expanded clones.

>TRBV6-1|many|.|TRBJ2-5|14
CASISPQIGETQYF
TGTGCCAGCATCTCACCCCAAATAGGAGAGACCCAGTACTTC
>TRBV6-1|many|TRBD1|TRBJ1-2|14
CASSLTGGEARYTF
TGTGCCAGCAGCTTAACAGGGGGCGAAGCTCGCTACACCTTC
>TRBV20-1|.|TRBD1|TRBJ2-7|13
CSAARDREYEQYF
TGCAGTGCTGCCCGGGACAGGGAGTACGAGCAGTACTTC
>TRBV20-1|few|.|TRBJ1-5|15
CSASQSGWSNQPQHF
TGCAGTGCTAGTCAGTCCGGGTGGAGCAATCAGCCCCAGCATTTT
>TRBV7-8|many|.|TRBJ1-1|12
CASTSRDTEAFF
TGTGCCAGCACCTCCCGAGACACTGAAGCTTTCTTT
>TRBV20-1|many|TRBD2|TRBJ2-7|13
CSVRTSGMGEQYF
TGCAGTGTAAGGACTAGCGGGATGGGCGAGCAGTACTTC
>TRBV12-3/TRBV12-4|.|TRBD1|TRBJ2-5|18
CASSSDRATFVGTETQYF
TGTGCCAGCAGTTCGGACAGGGCAACCTTCGTCGGGACGGAGACCCAGTACTTC
>TRBV5-1|.|.|TRBJ1-1|14
CASSFRDPNTEAFF
TGCGCCAGCAGCTTTCGGGACCCGAACACTGAAGCTTTCTTT
>TRBV11-1|.|.|TRBJ2-1|15
CASSLRSSDYNEQFF
TGTGCCAGCAGCTTAAGGTCTAGCGACTACAATGAGCAGTTCTTC
>TRBV20-1|few|.|TRBJ1-1|15
CSAHPPGKGDTEAFF
TGCAGTGCCCATCCACCTGGGAAAGGCGACACTGAAGCTTTCTTT
>TRBV20-1|few|.|TRBJ1-1|15
CSARDRGGSGTEAFF
TGCAGTGCTAGAGATCGAGGGGGGAGTGGCACTGAAGCTTTCTTT
>TRBV6-5|few|TRBD2|TRBJ2-7|17
CASSYGLTSGRGYEQYF
TGTGCCAGCAGTTACGGGCTGACTAGCGGGAGAGGGTACGAGCAGTACTTC
>TRBV19|few|.|TRBJ1-5|14
CASSTLGQNQPQHF
TGTGCCAGTAGTACCCTCGGACAGAATCAGCCCCAGCATTTT
>TRBV29-1|.|.|TRBJ1-4|13
CSVTGGVNEKLFF
TGCAGCGTGACAGGCGGCGTTAATGAAAAACTGTTTTTT
>TRBV6-5|.|.|TRBJ1-5|14
CASSWGGLDQPQHF
TGTGCCAGCAGTTGGGGGGGACTCGATCAGCCCCAGCATTTT
>TRBV27|few|.|TRBJ1-2|15
CASSLKGEANYGYTF
TGTGCCAGCAGTTTAAAAGGAGAAGCTAACTATGGCTACACCTTC
>TRBV2|many|TRBD2|TRBJ2-5|16
CASSGRLAGGQETQYF
TGTGCCAGCAGTGGCAGACTAGCGGGAGGTCAAGAGACCCAGTACTTC
>TRBV11-2|.|.|TRBJ1-1|13
CASSLEGGRQAFF
TGTGCCAGCAGCTTAGAGGGGGGGAGACAAGCTTTCTTT
>TRBV28|.|.|TRBJ1-4|15
CASSSPEGLSEKLFF
TGTGCCAGCAGTTCCCCGGAGGGTCTGAGTGAAAAACTGTTTTTT
>TRBV19|.|.|TRBJ1-2|12
CASPGPYYGYTF
TGTGCCAGTCCCGGACCGTACTATGGCTACACCTTC
>TRBV27|.|.|TRBJ1-4|14
CASSLTLRGEKLFF
TGTGCCAGCAGTTTAACCCTGCGAGGTGAAAAACTGTTTTTT
>TRBV2|many|.|TRBJ1-1|14
CASNPRRPHVEAFF
TGTGCCAGCAACCCCCGACGACCCCACGTGGAAGCTTTCTTT